The 29 T cell receptor beta chains presented below share a single source sample, sequenced in a study of blood T cell repertoires in COVID-19. The method was immunoSEQ multiplex PCR; TCRdb's version includes in-frame clones alone and lacks a portion of them. The profile shows 150,000 to 160,000 clones, 80% to 90% of them singletons. The sample consisted of peripheral blood. These receptor sequences come from a woman aged 45-60 years with acute or convalescent COVID-19.

The CDR3 DNA reads TGTGCCAGCAGCTGGAATCGTGGGGAGACCTACGAGCAGTACTTC. Amino acids: CASSWNRGETYEQYF. This rearrangement joins TRBV11-1 to TRBJ2-7, with D possibly being TRBD2 (5 bases). Trimming shortened V by 4 bases and J by 2 bases, and 15 bases separated the two germline ends. This CDR3 has 15 residues. Germline CDR1 and CDR2: SGHAT and FQDESV (reference sequence).

The chain links TRBV6-2 or TRBV6-3 to TRBJ1-4; no clear D. Per the germline V gene, CDR1 is MNHEY and CDR2 is SVGEGT. The CDR3 is 17 amino acids. Trimming left V 0 bases short and J 5 bases short, with 16 bases between. The CDR3 sequence is CASSYSPPPPRNEKLFF. The CDR3 DNA is TGTGCCAGCAGTTACTCCCCTCCCCCGCCGAGGAATGAAAAACTGTTTTTT.

The chain combines TRBV7-3 with TRBJ2-3, with D possibly matching TRBD2 (5 bases). Germline V gene lookup returns CDR1 SGHTA and CDR2 FQGTGA. The CDR3 has 12 residues. V was cut by 3 bases and J by 6 bases, with 7 bases left in between. Written as DNA, the CDR3 is TGTGCCAGCAGCTTCCCGGGGGATACGCAGTATTTT. Encoded protein: CASSFPGDTQYF.

The rearrangement uses TRBV28 and TRBJ1-2; the D gene is possibly TRBD1 (6 bases). This CDR3 has 15 residues. Germline CDR1 reads MDHEN; CDR2 reads SYDVKM. V was shortened by 6 bases and J by 5 bases, with 19 bases between the two germline ends. CDR3 in DNA: TGTGCCAGCAGAGACACGGGGGGCGTCCGTTATGGCTACACCTTC. Its translation: CASRDTGGVRYGYTF.

The J gene is TRBJ1-5, the V gene TRBV28; D is unclear. V lost 3 bases and J 0 bases, leaving 15 bases between the germline ends. CDR3 size: 17 residues. CDR1 and CDR2 (germline): MDHEN, SYDVKM. The CDR3 DNA follows: TGTGCCAGCAGTTTGCCCGGGGAACTCTATAGCAATCAGCCCCAGCATTTT. Its translation is CASSLPGELYSNQPQHF.

This chain connects TRBV12-3 or TRBV12-4 to TRBJ2-4, with no clear D. The V gene lost 7 bases and the J gene lost 0 bases, with 4 bases spanning the gap. The CDR3 sequence is 12 residues long. The CDR3 region has the DNA TGTGCCAGCACCGGAGCCAAAAACATTCAGTACTTC. Protein: CASTGAKNIQYF.

As DNA, the CDR3 is TGTGCCAGCAGCCAAAACCAGGGGGTCCACGAGCAGTACTTC. This sequence encodes CASSQNQGVHEQYF. V gene TRBV3-1 (or the pseudogene TRBV3-2) combines with J gene TRBJ2-7; 7 nucleotides align to TRBD1. After removal of 2 bases from V and 5 bases from J, the junction contained 6 bases not matched to a gene. The CDR3 has 14 amino acids. CDR1 is LGHDT, CDR2 YNNKEL, per germline (reference sequence).

The chain combines TRBV4-2 with TRBJ2-3; D might be TRBD2 (5 bases). Trimming pared 6 bases from V and 2 bases from J, leaving 12 bases between. Germline V CDR1 and CDR2: LGHNA, YNFKEQ. This CDR3 spans 14 amino acids. The CDR3 is CASSGGGLTDTQYF. The DNA of the CDR3 is TGTGCCAGCAGTGGCGGAGGACTCACAGATACGCAGTATTTT.

The chain uses TRBV6-9 and TRBJ2-7, with 8 bases matching TRBD2. The length of the CDR3 is 16 residues. V trimming: 4 bases; J trimming: 6 bases; junction bases outside the gene matches: 14. Germline values: CDR1 MNHGY, CDR2 SVAAGI. The CDR3 here is CASSCSPERESSEQYF. CDR3 DNA: TGTGCCAGCAGTTGCTCCCCGGAGCGGGAGTCCAGCGAGCAGTACTTC.

This chain joins TRBV5-5 and TRBJ2-6; D gene ambiguous. The CDR3 loop spans 18 amino acids. CDR1 is SGHKS, CDR2 YYEKEE, per germline (reference sequence). Trimming took 0 bases from V and 1 from J, leaving 14 bases between them. The CDR3 region has the DNA TGTGCCAGCAGCTTGGACACAGCAACAAAATCTGGGGCCAACGTCCTGACTTTC. Translated, it gives CASSLDTATKSGANVLTF.

The V gene is TRBV6-6, the J gene TRBJ2-6; unclear D gene. Trimming left V 5 bases short and J 1 base short, with 6 bases between. Germline V CDR1 and CDR2: MNHNY, SVGAGI (reference sequence). The CDR3 contains 14 residues. This chain's CDR3 is CASSGVSGANVLTF. For the CDR3, the DNA is TGTGCCAGCAGTGGAGTGTCTGGGGCCAACGTCCTGACTTTC.

The rearrangement links TRBV6-2 or TRBV6-3 to TRBJ2-6, with D perhaps matching TRBD1 (7 bases). The CDR3 has 15 residues. The V and J ends lost 6 bases and 17 bases respectively, with 26 bases between them. Germline CDR1 is MNHEY and CDR2 is SVGEGT. CDR3 DNA sequence: TGTGCCAGCAGCGGCCCGTTGCAGGGGGGCTCATTTGTGACTTTC. Encoded protein: CASSGPLQGGSFVTF.

This clone was recorded once. This chain joins TRBV4-3 and TRBJ2-2; D call uncertain. V was clipped by 0 bases and J by 8 bases, with 7 bases between them. Germline V lookup: CDR1 LGHNA, CDR2 YSLEER. This CDR3 is built from 13 residues. This chain's CDR3 is CASSQDQWGELFF. Written as DNA, the CDR3 is TGCGCCAGCAGCCAAGATCAGTGGGGGGAGCTGTTTTTT.

The V call is TRBV5-1, the J call TRBJ2-1; 9 bases map to TRBD2. Germline V CDR1 and CDR2: SGHRS, YFSETQ. The CDR3 loop spans 16 amino acids. Trimming took 0 bases from V and 3 from J; bases not matched to a gene: 4. The CDR3, as DNA: TGCGCCAGCAGCTTGGTTGCGGGGGGGCTCTACAATGAGCAGTTCTTC. Amino acid sequence: CASSLVAGGLYNEQFF.

This chain uses TRBV5-6 with TRBJ2-5; TRBD1 agrees at 8 bases. This CDR3 is built from 14 residues. J was trimmed by 5 bases and V by 4 bases; bases with no gene match: 7. Germline CDR1 reads SGHDT; CDR2 reads YYEEEE. CDR3 DNA sequence: TGTGCCAGCAGCCTGTATACAGGGGGGGAGACCCAGTACTTC. It is translated as CASSLYTGGETQYF. Full variable domain (outside the CDR3, taken from reference TRBV5-6 and TRBJ2-5): DAGVTQSPTHLIKTRGQQVTLRCSPKSGHDTVSWYQQALGQGPQFIFQYYEEEERQRGNFPDRFSGHQFPNYSSELNVNALLLGDSALYLCASSLYTGGETQYFGPGTRLLVL.

This clone has just a few counts. V gene TRBV10-1 combines with J gene TRBJ2-3, with D possibly matching TRBD1 (5 bases). The CDR3 covers 13 residues. Germline CDR1 reads WNHNN; CDR2 reads SYGVQD (reference sequence). V lost 2 bases and J lost 8, with 11 bases in between. The CDR3 coding sequence is TGCGCCAGCAGTGAGAATCAGGGCGGTACGCAGTATTTT. Its protein is CASSENQGGTQYF.

This clone was counted only a few times. The chain combines TRBV3-1 (or the pseudogene TRBV3-2) with TRBJ1-4; tentatively, D is TRBD1 (6 bases). The CDR3 runs 13 residues. Between the trimmed V and J ends, which lost 8 bases and 6 bases, there was a span of 13 bases. Germline V CDR1 and CDR2: LGHDT, YNNKEL (reference sequence). The CDR3 sequence: CASVGGPDEKLFF. As DNA, the CDR3 is TGTGCCAGCGTCGGGGGGCCGGATGAAAAACTGTTTTTT.

V and J are TRBV7-2 and TRBJ2-2; TRBD1 is a possible D gene (7 bases). The CDR3 spans 17 residues. V lost 8 bases, J lost 1 base, and 20 bases lay in between. Germline CDR1 is SGHTA and CDR2 is FQGNSA. The DNA for the CDR3 is TGTGCCAGCGTCGATATGGGGGGACAGAGGAACACCGGGGAGCTGTTTTTT. This encodes CASVDMGGQRNTGELFF.

The gene calls are TRBV4-1 and TRBJ2-5, with D maybe TRBD1 (6 bases). V was shortened by 0 bases and J by 1 base, with 12 bases between the two germline ends. The CDR3 loop spans 16 amino acids. In germline, CDR1 is MGHRA, CDR2 YSYEKL. CDR3 loop: CASSQELRGGQETQYF. The CDR3 DNA reads TGCGCCAGCAGCCAAGAATTGAGAGGGGGCCAAGAGACCCAGTACTTC.

The rearrangement links TRBV18 to TRBJ2-5, with 8 bases fitting TRBD2. J lost 5 bases, V lost 6 bases, and 11 bases had no gene match. CDR3 length equals 15 residues. Germline-derived CDR1 and CDR2 are KGHSH and LQKENI. CDR3 region: CASSSWASGPETQYF. The CDR3 DNA reads TGTGCCAGCTCGTCATGGGCTAGCGGGCCCGAGACCCAGTACTTC.

This clone was seen more than once but under ten times. The chain combines TRBV28 with TRBJ1-1; 8 nucleotides align to TRBD1. Germline assignment: CDR1 MDHEN and CDR2 SYDVKM. The CDR3 extends over 16 amino acids. The V segment lost 5 bases and the J segment 1 base; nucleotides outside the gene matches: 9. Written as DNA, the CDR3 is TGTGCCAGCAGTACTATAGGGACAGGCAGGAACACTGAAGCTTTCTTT. Encoded protein: CASSTIGTGRNTEAFF.

The rearrangement uses TRBV5-4 and TRBJ1-4; D possibly corresponds to TRBD1 (6 bases). V was cut by 3 bases and J by 5 bases, with 14 bases left in between. The CDR3 covers 15 residues. CDR1 is SGHNT and CDR2 is YYREEE in the germline V gene (reference sequence). The CDR3 loop reads CASSSYRDINEKLFF. CDR3 bases: TGTGCCAGCAGCTCCTACAGGGATATAAATGAAAAACTGTTTTTT.

The rearrangement joins TRBV11-1 to TRBJ1-1; D unclear. The V end lost 5 bases, the J end lost 3 bases, and 19 bases lay between the germline ends. This CDR3 contains 16 residues. Germline CDR1 is SGHAT and CDR2 is FQDESV (reference sequence). The CDR3 DNA follows: TGTGCCAGCAGCCCAGTGGGATATTGGGAGGACACTGAAGCTTTCTTT. Its protein product is CASSPVGYWEDTEAFF.

J is TRBJ1-2 and V is TRBV3-1 (or the pseudogene TRBV3-2), with 7 bases aligning to TRBD1. The V and J ends lost 1 base and 8 bases, in that order; junction bases with no gene match: 7. The CDR3 contains 14 residues. CDR1 and CDR2 (germline): LGHDT, YNNKEL (reference sequence). This chain's CDR3 is CASSQGPGGNGYTF. The CDR3, as DNA: TGTGCCAGCAGCCAAGGCCCAGGGGGGAACGGCTACACCTTC.

V usage is TRBV11-3 and J usage is TRBJ2-1, with a possible D match to TRBD2 (6 bases). The length of the CDR3 is 14 residues. Looked up from germline, CDR1 is SGHNT and CDR2 is YENEEA. The V end lost 3 bases, the J end lost 6 bases, and 12 bases lay between the germline ends. The CDR3, as DNA: TGTGCCAGCAGCTTGGCGGGGTCCATCAATGAGCAGTTCTTC. This gives the protein CASSLAGSINEQFF.

The V and J genes are TRBV5-4 and TRBJ1-4; TRBD1 matches 7 bases. CDR3 length: 17 residues. The germline V gene encodes CDR1 SGHNT and CDR2 YYREEE (reference sequence). V trimming: 0 bases; J trimming: 7 bases; junction bases outside the gene matches: 12. The CDR3 sequence: CASSLASSVKGAEKLFF. In DNA, the CDR3 is TGTGCCAGCAGCTTGGCTTCCTCGGTGAAGGGGGCTGAAAAACTGTTTTTT.

The chain uses TRBV13 and TRBJ2-7; 11 nucleotides match TRBD1. The CDR3 extends over 14 amino acids. V trimming: 0 bases; J trimming: 5 bases; junction bases outside the gene matches: 0. Germline CDR1 is PRHDT and CDR2 is FYEKMQ (reference sequence). The CDR3 nucleotides are TGTGCCAGCAGCTTAGGGGGACAGGGGGACGAGCAGTACTTC. This encodes CASSLGGQGDEQYF.

The rearrangement joins TRBV5-5 to TRBJ2-5; tentative D call: TRBD1 (6 bases). Trimming took off 4 bases at V and 5 bases at J, with 18 bases between the two ends. Looked up from germline, CDR1 is SGHKS and CDR2 is YYEKEE (reference sequence). The CDR3 extends over 15 amino acids. This CDR3 reads CASSTGTPAGETQYF. As DNA, the CDR3 is TGTGCCAGCAGCACGGGGACACCCGCCGGGGAGACCCAGTACTTC.

The chain has TRBV7-8 and TRBJ1-1, with 9 nucleotides matching TRBD1. The V gene end was trimmed by 6 bases and the J gene end by 5 bases; junction bases not matched to a gene: 10. Per the germline V gene, CDR1 is SGHVS and CDR2 is FQNEAQ. This CDR3 spans 15 amino acids. For the CDR3, the DNA is TGTGCCAGCAGACGTACACAGGGGGCTTCAACTGAAGCTTTCTTT. This encodes CASRRTQGASTEAFF.